Presented here are 21 T cell receptor beta chains from one specimen sequenced in a study of OX40 agonist ivuxolimab in advanced cancers. The table came from immunoSEQ multiplex PCR; TCRdb's copy has only in-frame clones and leaves some out. Of around 2,900 clones listed, around three quarters are singletons. The sample consisted of CD4+ or CD8+ T cells sorted from blood, taken in a trial of the OX40 agonist ivuxolimab. The receptors derive from an adult with an advanced solid tumor such as melanoma, head and neck, liver or kidney cancer.

This clone is termed large. The CDR3 here is CASSGDMEAGELFF. CDR3 nucleotides: TGTGCCAGCAGCGGCGATATGGAGGCCGGGGAGCTGTTTTTT. V is TRBV13 and J is TRBJ2-2; a weak D match, TRBD2 (5 bases). Germline V gene lookup returns CDR1 PRHDT and CDR2 FYEKMQ (reference sequence). Trimming cost V 5 bases and J 6 bases, with 13 bases left between them. The CDR3 runs to 14 residues.

The gene calls are TRBV7-3 and TRBJ2-1; D gene uncertain. Germline assignment: CDR1 SGHTA and CDR2 FQGTGA. Trimming left V 4 bases short and J 9 bases short, with 10 bases between. This CDR3 contains 12 residues. The CDR3 here is CASSSSRGEQFF. The CDR3 coding sequence is TGTGCCAGCAGCTCATCCCGAGGTGAGCAGTTCTTC.

J is TRBJ2-7 and V is TRBV4-3; D might be TRBD1 (5 bases). The V gene lost 0 bases and the J gene lost 2 bases, with 11 bases spanning the gap. Germline CDR1 and CDR2: LGHNA and YSLEER. This CDR3 comprises 15 residues. The CDR3 DNA reads TGCGCCAGCAGCCAAGATTGGCGGACACCCTACGAGCAGTACTTC. This gives the protein CASSQDWRTPYEQYF.

The genes are TRBV4-1 and TRBJ2-7; no definite D call. The V end lost 4 bases, the J end lost 6 bases, and 16 bases lay between the germline ends. The germline V gene has CDR1 MGHRA and CDR2 YSYEKL. This CDR3 is built from 14 residues. CDR3 DNA sequence: TGCGCCAGCAGCCCCTATTCAGGCCTCTCCGAGCAGTACTTC. Amino acid sequence: CASSPYSGLSEQYF.

The count of this clone is one. The chain combines TRBV7-8 with TRBJ1-6, with 10 bases lining up with TRBD1. This CDR3 contains 15 residues. J lost 5 bases, V lost 5 bases, and 3 bases had no gene match. CDR1 is SGHVS, CDR2 FQNEAQ, per germline. CDR3 nucleotide sequence: TGTGCCAGCAGCGTCGGGACAGGGGATAATTCACCCCTCCACTTT. Encoded protein: CASSVGTGDNSPLHF.

The chain joins TRBV6-1 to TRBJ1-3, with D unclear. The CDR3 sequence is 14 residues long. The germline V gene has CDR1 MNHNS and CDR2 SASEGT. Trimming shortened V by 5 bases and J by 4 bases, and 12 bases separated the two germline ends. The DNA for the CDR3 is TGTGCCAGCAGTACACGGCTAGGGGGAAACACCATATATTTT. This gives the protein CASSTRLGGNTIYF.

The genes are TRBV7-9 and TRBJ1-1; possible D gene TRBD1, 6 bases. The CDR3 runs 12 residues. CDR1 is SEHNR, CDR2 FQNEAQ, per germline (reference sequence). The V end lost 5 bases, the J end lost 4 bases, and 8 bases lay between the germline ends. CDR3 coding DNA: TGTGCCAGCAGCCGAGGGGGCACTGAAGCTTTCTTT. This sequence encodes CASSRGGTEAFF.

The rearrangement links TRBV14 to TRBJ1-2; D gene ambiguous. The ends were cut back, 4 bases at V and 0 bases at J, with 9 bases in the middle. This CDR3 is 14 amino acids long. Per germline, CDR1 SGHDN and CDR2 FVKESK. This chain's CDR3 is CASSRGLANYGYTF. The CDR3 nucleotides read TGTGCCAGCAGCCGAGGGCTGGCTAACTATGGCTACACCTTC.

The genes are TRBV6-4 and TRBJ2-1, with 7 bases identical to TRBD2. The V and J ends lost 3 bases and 5 bases, in that order; junction bases with no gene match: 7. The CDR3 loop spans 15 amino acids. Germline V gives CDR1 MRHNA, CDR2 SNTAGT. This CDR3 is CASSEFGGSNNEQFF. CDR3 DNA sequence: TGTGCCAGCAGTGAGTTTGGCGGGAGCAACAATGAGCAGTTCTTC.

The chain joins TRBV19 to TRBJ2-7, with 8 bases lining up with TRBD2. The CDR3 is 13 amino acids. V shed 3 bases, J shed 11 bases, and the junction held 9 bases outside the gene matches. CDR1 LNHDA and CDR2 SQIVND come from the germline V gene (reference sequence). Here the CDR3 DNA reads TGTGCCAGTAGTATGACGACTAGCGCCACTAAGTACTTC. Translating gives CASSMTTSATKYF.

The genes are TRBV11-3 and TRBJ2-3; 11 positions agree with TRBD2. V gave up 5 bases and J gave up 6 bases; unmatched junction bases: 7. Germline V gene sequence: CDR1 SGHNT, CDR2 YENEEA. The CDR3 has 15 amino acids. The CDR3 here is CASSASLAGDDTQYF. As DNA, the CDR3 is TGTGCCAGCAGCGCCTCACTAGCGGGGGACGATACGCAGTATTTT.

The CDR3 loop reads CASSMPGISSEQYF. DNA for the CDR3: TGTGCCAGTAGTATGCCGGGGATTAGCAGCGAGCAGTACTTC. This chain links TRBV19 with TRBJ2-7; tentative D call: TRBD2 (5 bases). The V and J ends lost 3 bases and 6 bases respectively, with 15 bases between them. Germline V gene data show CDR1 as LNHDA and CDR2 as SQIVND (reference sequence). The CDR3 covers 14 residues.

The V gene is TRBV4-1, the J gene TRBJ1-2, with D possibly matching TRBD1 (5 bases). V gave up 2 bases and J gave up 0 bases, with 7 bases separating them. This CDR3 spans 14 amino acids. The germline V gene encodes CDR1 MGHRA and CDR2 YSYEKL. CDR3 sequence: CASSQRGSNYGYTF. DNA of the CDR3: TGCGCCAGCAGCCAAAGGGGTTCTAACTATGGCTACACCTTC.

This clone has more than one count but fewer than ten. The V gene is TRBV7-3, the J gene TRBJ1-1; the D is unclear. The germline V gene has CDR1 SGHTA and CDR2 FQGTGA. V lost 2 bases, J lost 11 bases, and 15 bases lay in between. The CDR3 has 13 amino acids. The CDR3 protein is CASSLYGEIGAFF. The CDR3 bases are TGTGCCAGCAGCTTATACGGCGAGATAGGCGCTTTCTTT.

This rearrangement joins TRBV19 to TRBJ1-1; weak D call: TRBD1 (5 bases). The germline V and J ends were trimmed by 4 bases and 1 base, with 22 bases remaining between them. This CDR3 contains 18 residues. Per the germline V gene, CDR1 is LNHDA and CDR2 is SQIVND (reference sequence). The CDR3 reads CASSTISFTRTTNTEAFF. The CDR3 DNA follows: TGTGCCAGTAGTACCATTAGTTTTACCCGGACAACGAACACTGAAGCTTTCTTT.

The V and J genes are TRBV2 and TRBJ2-6; D is ambiguous. Germline assignment: CDR1 SNHLY and CDR2 FYNNEI. The V end was cut by 2 bases, the J end by 5 bases, with 19 bases between. The CDR3 spans 18 residues. CDR3 amino acids: CASSESIPIQSRANVLTF. The CDR3 DNA reads as TGTGCCAGCAGTGAAAGCATTCCGATACAAAGTCGGGCCAACGTCCTGACTTTC. The full variable domain, in which reference TRBV2 and TRBJ2-6 provide the parts outside the CDR3, is EPEVTQTPSHQVTQMGQEVILRCVPISNHLYFYWYRQILGQKVEFLVSFYNNEISEKSEIFDDQFSVERPDGSNFTLKIRSTKLEDSAMYFCASSESIPIQSRANVLTFGAGSRLTVL.

This chain connects TRBV4-1 to TRBJ2-3; weak D call: TRBD1 (6 bases). V was shortened by 3 bases and J by 0 bases, with 10 bases between the two germline ends. This CDR3 contains 15 residues. Germline CDR1 MGHRA, CDR2 YSYEKL. CDR3 sequence: CASSHRDTSTDTQYF. As DNA, the CDR3 is TGCGCCAGCAGCCACCGGGACACTAGCACAGATACGCAGTATTTT.

This chain links TRBV29-1 with TRBJ2-7; D is unclear. Germline V gene lookup returns CDR1 SQVTM and CDR2 ANQGSEA. The CDR3 sequence is 11 residues long. V lost 5 bases, J lost 5 bases, and 10 bases lay in between. The CDR3 is CSVFLGNEQYF. The CDR3 DNA follows: TGCAGCGTTTTCCTTGGGAACGAGCAGTACTTC.

The chain carries TRBV28 and TRBJ1-5; D uncertain. CDR3 length: 13 amino acids. Looked up from germline, CDR1 is MDHEN and CDR2 is SYDVKM. Trimming took 8 bases from V and 7 from J, leaving 15 bases between them. CDR3: CASSLGFGQPQHF. The CDR3 nucleotides are TGTGCCAGCTCCCTTGGCTTCGGGCAGCCCCAGCATTTT.

This clone was seen a few times. The genes are TRBV7-9 and TRBJ2-2, with D perhaps TRBD1 (6 bases). The CDR3 spans 15 residues. CDR1 is SEHNR and CDR2 is FQNEAQ in the germline V gene (reference sequence). Trimming cost V 4 bases and J 1 base, with 10 bases left between them. The DNA for the CDR3 is TGTGCCAGCAGCTCACAGACAGGGAACACCGGGGAGCTGTTTTTT. Translating gives CASSSQTGNTGELFF. Drawing the rest from reference TRBV7-9 and TRBJ2-2, the complete variable domain is DTGVSQNPRHKITKRGQNVTFRCDPISEHNRLYWYRQTLGQGPEFLTYFQNEAQLEKSRLLSDRFSAERPKGSFSTLEIQRTEQGDSAMYLCASSSQTGNTGELFFGEGSRLTVL.

The chain recombines TRBV19 with TRBJ1-4, with D possibly matching TRBD1 (6 bases). Trimming took 5 bases from V and 7 from J, leaving 14 bases between them. CDR3 size: 14 residues. From germline, CDR1 is LNHDA and CDR2 SQIVND (reference sequence). CDR3 DNA sequence: TGTGCCAGTAGTTTCTGGGGGCAACGTGAAAAACTGTTTTTT. Protein sequence: CASSFWGQREKLFF.